The sequence of this T cell receptor (beta chain) was determined in a study of shared clonotypes between healthy human individuals. Points from the study as a whole: Among four donors, approximately 5% of naive CD4 clonotypes were found in common.

Comment on this clone: Its cognate antigen is unknown.

Libraries were prepared by immunoSEQ multiplex PCR; TCRdb keeps only in-frame clonotypes and omits some of them. The sample consists of a few million clones, roughly 92% of them appearing once. CDR1 and CDR2 from the germline V gene are MDHEN and SYDVKM. The V and J ends lost 9 bases and 5 bases, in that order; junction bases with no gene match: 8. This CDR3 contains 14 residues. The chain combines TRBV28 with TRBJ2-7, with TRBD2 matching over 12 bases. This clonotype originated in a man younger than 35 in good health. Some clones in this sample may be carry-over from other donors' samples. The sample comprised naive CD4+ T cells from PBMCs. As for subset: CD45RA+ positively selected. The CDR3, as DNA: TGTGCCAGTCTGACTAGCGGGAGACGGGACGAGCAGTACTTC. Amino acids: CASLTSGRRDEQYF.